This note documents a single T cell receptor (beta chain) sequence. The antigen remains unidentified. This entry belongs to a study of PD-1 blockade in classical Hodgkin lymphoma. Using immunoSEQ multiplex PCR, the repertoire was profiled, and TCRdb retains in-frame clones only, with some absent. The repertoire has tens of thousands of clones, about 77% of them found once; the top ten carry 10% to 15%. The V and J ends lost 5 bases and 4 bases, in that order; junction bases with no gene match: 6. This CDR3 is 14 amino acids long. Germline V gene lookup returns CDR1 SGHTA and CDR2 FQGNSA. Every patient was affected by relapse after autologous stem cell transplantation, while exposure to brentuximab vedotin was not uniform. Study-level results: Baseline diversity resembling that of newly diagnosed patients was seen in complete responders.

Here the sequenced sample was peripheral blood mononuclear cells (PBMCs), taken at baseline. The V and J genes are TRBV7-2 and TRBJ2-5; 8 bases are a match to TRBD2. This TCR was sampled from a human donor with classical Hodgkin lymphoma. CDR3 sequence: CASSPRTSPETQYF. The DNA of the CDR3 is TGTGCCAGCAGCCCACGGACTAGCCCAGAGACCCAGTACTTC. The full variable domain, rest sourced from reference TRBV7-2 and TRBJ2-5, is GAGVSQSPSNKVTEKGKDVELRCDPISGHTALYWYRQSLGQGLEFLIYFQGNSAPDKSGLPSDRFSAERTGGSVSTLTIQRTQQEDSAVYLCASSPRTSPETQYFGPGTRLLVL.